The 29 T cell receptor beta chains below all came from one sample that was sequenced in a study of T cell responses to AZD1222 COVID-19 vaccine. Sequencing used immunoSEQ multiplex PCR; TCRdb keeps in-frame clones, though not all of them. The sample consists of 130,000 or so clones, around 92% of them appearing once. Material: peripheral blood, obtained 28 days after the second AZD1222 dose. The receptor source for this set is an adult who received the AZD1222 COVID-19 vaccine.

This rearrangement joins TRBV7-9 to TRBJ1-3; D gene ambiguous. The ends were cut back, 5 bases at V and 3 bases at J, with 17 bases in the middle. Germline assignment: CDR1 SEHNR and CDR2 FQNEAQ (reference sequence). This CDR3 is 16 amino acids long. The CDR3 DNA reads TGTGCCAGCAGCCCGGTCCTACAGCGGTATGGAAACACCATATATTTT. Translation: CASSPVLQRYGNTIYF.

V and J are TRBV6-5 and TRBJ2-5; TRBD1 matches at 9 bases. The V gene end was trimmed by 7 bases and the J gene end by 6 bases; junction bases not matched to a gene: 12. The CDR3 is 15 amino acids. Germline lookup yields CDR1 MNHEY and CDR2 SVGAGI. Written as DNA, the CDR3 is TGTGCCAGCATTCCCACAGGGGGCCTCGGAAAGACCCAGTACTTC. This encodes CASIPTGGLGKTQYF.

V usage is TRBV5-8 and J usage is TRBJ1-3; 7 bases agree with TRBD1. The CDR3 is made up of 15 amino acids. V was pared by 4 bases and J by 1 base, with 5 bases of the junction left unmatched. Germline loops: CDR1 SGHTS, CDR2 YDEGEE. The CDR3 DNA is TGTGCCAGCAGCGGGGGGGACAGTTCTGGAAACACCATATATTTT. Protein product: CASSGGDSSGNTIYF.

The V and J genes are TRBV29-1 and TRBJ1-2; 7 positions match TRBD1. The CDR3 runs 14 residues. The trim removed 8 bases at V and 3 bases at J, leaving 12 bases unmatched. The V gene's germline CDR1 is SQVTM and CDR2 ANQGSEA. This CDR3 is CSLSLQGGHYGYTF. Written as DNA, the CDR3 is TGCAGCCTATCCTTGCAGGGGGGGCACTATGGCTACACCTTC.

The chain combines TRBV30 with TRBJ1-3; no clear D gene. This CDR3 has 14 amino acids. The germline V gene encodes CDR1 GTSNPN and CDR2 SVGIG (reference sequence). The V and J ends lost 1 base and 1 base respectively, with 8 bases between them. The CDR3 loop reads CAWSAGRSGNTIYF. DNA of the CDR3: TGTGCCTGGAGTGCCGGCCGGTCTGGAAACACCATATATTTT.

The V and J genes are TRBV14 and TRBJ2-3; D possibly corresponds to TRBD2 (6 bases). Germline V gene sequence: CDR1 SGHDN, CDR2 FVKESK. V lost 5 bases and J lost 5, with 23 bases in between. The CDR3 is made up of 17 amino acids. The CDR3 DNA is TGTGCCAGCAGCTCGGACCTATTCGAATGGCGGGGAGATACGCAGTATTTT. Amino acids: CASSSDLFEWRGDTQYF. Filled out from reference TRBV14 and TRBJ2-3, the complete variable domain reads EAGVTQFPSHSVIEKGQTVTLRCDPISGHDNLYWYRRVMGKEIKFLLHFVKESKQDESGMPNNRFLAERTGGTYSTLKVQPAELEDSGVYFCASSSDLFEWRGDTQYFGPGTRLTVL.

Turning to this clone: Distinct nucleotide sequences in the sample also encode this CDR3. The chain combines TRBV9 with TRBJ2-2, with TRBD1 as a possible D gene (6 bases). V was cut by 4 bases and J by 1 base, with 11 bases left in between. The germline gives CDR1 SGDLS, CDR2 YYNGEE. The CDR3 extends over 15 amino acids. The CDR3, as DNA: TGTGCCAGCAGCCCCTCGGGACAGAACACCGGGGAGCTGTTTTTT. Protein: CASSPSGQNTGELFF.

V is TRBV5-1 and J is TRBJ1-5; D is possibly TRBD1 (5 bases). Germline V CDR1 and CDR2: SGHRS, YFSETQ. This CDR3 has 15 amino acids. With 1 base removed from V and 0 bases from J, the gap between germline ends came to 8 bases. CDR3 bases: TGCGCCAGCAGCTTGCAGGGCTATAGCAATCAGCCCCAGCATTTT. This gives the protein CASSLQGYSNQPQHF.

The chain employs TRBV29-1 and TRBJ2-4; D tentatively reads TRBD1 or TRBD2 (5 bases each). The CDR3 extends over 14 amino acids. The V end was cut by 6 bases, the J end by 0 bases, with 12 bases between. Germline-derived CDR1 and CDR2 are SQVTM and ANQGSEA. The DNA of the CDR3 is TGCAGCGTGAGGGGCAGACTAGCCAAAAACATTCAGTACTTC. Encoded protein: CSVRGRLAKNIQYF.

This clone was observed a single time. The J gene is TRBJ2-1, the V gene TRBV30; D is unclear. Between the trimmed V and J ends, which lost 2 bases and 4 bases, there was a span of 15 bases. This CDR3 is 15 amino acids long. Per the germline V gene, CDR1 is GTSNPN and CDR2 is SVGIG (reference sequence). The CDR3 sequence is CAWSLGDVVYNEQFF. CDR3 bases: TGTGCCTGGAGTTTAGGAGACGTCGTTTACAATGAGCAGTTCTTC.

The chain carries TRBV5-1 and TRBJ1-5; D is possibly TRBD1 (6 bases). CDR3 length equals 14 residues. The V gene's germline CDR1 is SGHRS and CDR2 YFSETQ. V lost 0 bases to trimming and J lost 7 bases, with 11 bases between them. Here the CDR3 DNA reads TGCGCCAGCAGCTTGGCGGGGGGGCGGCAGCCCCAGCATTTT. It yields the protein CASSLAGGRQPQHF.

V and J are TRBV7-2 and TRBJ1-5; the D is unclear. V dropped 1 base and J dropped 11 bases, with 9 bases sitting between them. Looked up from germline, CDR1 is SGHTA and CDR2 is FQGNSA. The CDR3 consists of 12 residues. This CDR3 reads CASSLDYGSQHF. Written as DNA, the CDR3 is TGTGCCAGCAGCTTAGACTATGGGTCCCAGCATTTT.

This clone has only a few counts. The V gene is TRBV2, the J gene TRBJ1-1; TRBD1 might be the D (5 bases). Trimming removed 4 bases at V and 0 bases at J, with 6 bases between. Germline values: CDR1 SNHLY, CDR2 FYNNEI. The CDR3 runs to 13 residues. The CDR3 DNA reads as TGTGCCAGCAGTGGACAGATGAACACTGAAGCTTTCTTT. Translating gives CASSGQMNTEAFF.

The V and J genes are TRBV19 and TRBJ2-1; 9 bases are a match to TRBD2. The CDR3 has 14 residues. Germline V CDR1 and CDR2: LNHDA, SQIVND (reference sequence). With 6 bases clipped from V and 10 bases from J, the junction kept 10 bases outside the gene matches. CDR3 region: CASRYGLAGREQFF. CDR3 in DNA: TGTGCCAGTAGATATGGGCTAGCGGGAAGAGAGCAGTTCTTC. Complete variable domain (other parts from reference TRBV19 and TRBJ2-1): DGGITQSPKYLFRKEGQNVTLSCEQNLNHDAMYWYRQDPGQGLRLIYYSQIVNDFQKGDIAEGYSVSREKKESFPLTVTSAQKNPTAFYLCASRYGLAGREQFFGPGTRLTVL.

V usage is TRBV5-4 and J usage is TRBJ2-3, with 8 bases aligning to TRBD1. The CDR3 sequence is 17 residues long. With V trimmed by 3 bases and J by 1 base, 10 bases remained unmatched. CDR1 and CDR2 (germline): SGHNT, YYREEE (reference sequence). The CDR3 coding sequence is TGTGCCAGCAGCTCCCCTACCGGGACAGGCGGCACAGATACGCAGTATTTT. The encoded protein is CASSSPTGTGGTDTQYF.

V is TRBV18 and J is TRBJ1-3, with D perhaps matching TRBD1 (5 bases). V was cut by 4 bases and J by 0 bases, with 10 bases left in between. Per the germline V gene, CDR1 is KGHSH and CDR2 is LQKENI. The CDR3 contains 15 residues. The CDR3 is CASSQTGISGNTIYF. As DNA, the CDR3 is TGTGCCAGCTCACAAACAGGAATCTCTGGAAACACCATATATTTT.

The genes are TRBV2 and TRBJ1-5, with no clear D. The V gene's germline CDR1 is SNHLY and CDR2 FYNNEI. The CDR3 extends over 14 amino acids. V lost 7 bases, J lost 0 bases, and 10 bases lay in between. The DNA of the CDR3 is TGTGCCAGCAAGCAGGCGGATAGCAATCAGCCCCAGCATTTT. As protein: CASKQADSNQPQHF.

DNA of the CDR3: TGTGCCAGCAGCTCCACCCGGGCAGATACGCAGTATTTT. Translated, it gives CASSSTRADTQYF. J is TRBJ2-3 and V is TRBV7-2; D is unresolved. CDR1 is SGHTA and CDR2 is FQGNSA in the germline V gene. This CDR3 comprises 13 residues. Deletions cut 4 bases from V and 4 bases from J, with 9 bases between. Using reference TRBV7-2 and TRBJ2-3 for the parts outside the CDR3, the full variable domain is GAGVSQSPSNKVTEKGKDVELRCDPISGHTALYWYRQSLGQGLEFLIYFQGNSAPDKSGLPSDRFSAERTGGSVSTLTIQRTQQEDSAVYLCASSSTRADTQYFGPGTRLTVL.

The V call is TRBV12-3 or TRBV12-4, the J call TRBJ1-5; D uncertain. There are 13 residues in the CDR3. Trimming cost V 3 bases and J 0 bases, with 3 bases left between them. In DNA form, the CDR3 reads TGTGCCAGCAGTTTGGCTAGCAATCAGCCCCAGCATTTT. It is translated as CASSLASNQPQHF.

The CDR3 DNA reads TGTGCCAGCCGACAGGAAAATGAAAAACTGTTTTTT. Encoded protein: CASRQENEKLFF. This chain uses TRBV6-5 with TRBJ1-4; possibly TRBD1 for D (6 bases). The CDR3 length is 12 residues. Germline V lookup: CDR1 MNHEY, CDR2 SVGAGI. Trimming pared 8 bases from V and 5 bases from J, leaving 9 bases between.

Comment on this clone: Other DNA sequences in the same sample also yield this CDR3. The V and J genes are TRBV7-2 and TRBJ1-1; the match to TRBD1 covers 7 bases. V gave up 5 bases and J gave up 5 bases; unmatched junction bases: 8. The CDR3 is 14 amino acids. CDR1 SGHTA and CDR2 FQGNSA come from the germline V gene. As DNA, the CDR3 is TGTGCCAGCAGCCCACAGGGGCGCCGGACTGAAGCTTTCTTT. This gives the protein CASSPQGRRTEAFF.

The DNA for the CDR3 is TGTGCCAGCAGTTACGGACAGGAGGCGGATGAGCAGTTCTTC. This sequence encodes CASSYGQEADEQFF. This sequence joins TRBV6-6 and TRBJ2-1, with 7 bases that match TRBD1. The V segment lost 2 bases and the J segment 8 bases; nucleotides outside the gene matches: 6. Per germline, CDR1 MNHNY and CDR2 SVGAGI (reference sequence). CDR3 length equals 14 residues.

This chain links TRBV7-2 with TRBJ1-4; D possibly corresponds to TRBD1 (5 bases). Germline V gene data show CDR1 as SGHTA and CDR2 as FQGNSA. Trimming stripped 5 bases from V and 5 bases from J, with 12 bases between. The CDR3 loop spans 14 amino acids. CDR3 residues: CASSRKKGNEKLFF. CDR3 DNA: TGTGCCAGCAGCCGGAAGAAGGGGAATGAAAAACTGTTTTTT.

V gene TRBV6-5 combines with J gene TRBJ1-1; tentative D call: TRBD1 (6 bases). From germline, CDR1 is MNHEY and CDR2 SVGAGI. The CDR3 is 13 amino acids. The V gene lost 4 bases and the J gene lost 1 base, with 7 bases spanning the gap. CDR3 in DNA: TGTGCCAGCAGTTTACAGGGGAACACTGAAGCTTTCTTT. Residues: CASSLQGNTEAFF.

In its sample, this clone was seen once. The CDR3 DNA reads as TGTGCCAGCAGTTATGGAACAGGGGGCACAGATACGCAGTATTTT. Translated, it gives CASSYGTGGTDTQYF. This chain joins TRBV28 and TRBJ2-3; 7 bases fit TRBD1. The trim removed 4 bases at V and 1 base at J, leaving 5 bases unmatched. This CDR3 spans 15 amino acids. Germline V gene lookup returns CDR1 MDHEN and CDR2 SYDVKM.

This chain uses TRBV2 with TRBJ1-2, with D maybe TRBD1 (5 bases). Germline assignment: CDR1 SNHLY and CDR2 FYNNEI. Trimming left V 6 bases short and J 8 bases short, with 13 bases between. This CDR3 has 12 residues. The CDR3, as DNA: TGTGCCAGCAGCGAGGGGCAGCGGGGCTACACCTTC. Translating it yields CASSEGQRGYTF.

The gene calls are TRBV11-3 and TRBJ1-4, with 8 bases aligning to TRBD1. This CDR3 has 13 amino acids. Per the germline V gene, CDR1 is SGHNT and CDR2 is YENEEA. V dropped 8 bases and J dropped 5; count of bases not matched to a gene: 4. The DNA for the CDR3 is TGTGCCAGCGGCAGGGGGCAGAATGAAAAACTGTTTTTT. It specifies CASGRGQNEKLFF.

The CDR3 DNA reads as TGTGCCAGCAGCGCCCAGACAGTTACTAATGAAAAACTGTTTTTT. This sequence encodes CASSAQTVTNEKLFF. This chain connects TRBV7-2 to TRBJ1-4, with TRBD1 as a possible D gene (5 bases). This CDR3 is built from 15 residues. V lost 5 bases, J lost 2 bases, and 12 bases lay in between. From germline, CDR1 is SGHTA and CDR2 FQGNSA.

This chain connects TRBV19 to TRBJ1-5; 8 bases are a match to TRBD1. The CDR3 has 16 amino acids. Germline-derived CDR1 and CDR2 are LNHDA and SQIVND (reference sequence). The J segment lost 3 bases and the V segment lost 7 bases, leaving 11 bases of the junction unmatched. CDR3 nucleotides: TGTGCCAGTACATTTGTTGGACAGGGACACAATCAGCCCCAGCATTTT. This sequence encodes CASTFVGQGHNQPQHF.